The 3 T cell receptor beta chains listed next were all sequenced from one sample in a study of blood T cell repertoires in COVID-19. Using immunoSEQ multiplex PCR, the repertoire was profiled, and TCRdb retains in-frame clones only, with some absent. The data show more than 65,000 clones, around 79% seen once. Sequencing was done on a sample of peripheral blood. The receptors were gathered from a woman aged 70-85 years with acute or convalescent COVID-19.

This chain uses TRBV7-3 with TRBJ2-2, with 12 bases matching TRBD2. The CDR3 covers 16 residues. The germline V gene has CDR1 SGHTA and CDR2 FQGTGA. With 5 bases clipped from V and 7 bases from J, the junction kept 8 bases outside the gene matches. The CDR3 nucleotides are TGTGCCAGCAGCCCCCGGACTAGCGGGAAAAACGGGGAGCTGTTTTTT. It codes for CASSPRTSGKNGELFF.

The J gene is TRBJ1-2, the V gene TRBV11-2; a possible D gene is TRBD1 (5 bases). V shed 5 bases and J shed 8 bases, with 15 bases lying between them. CDR1 SGHAT and CDR2 FQNNGV come from the germline V gene. The CDR3 loop spans 13 amino acids. The CDR3 loop reads CASSRWAREGYTF. CDR3 nucleotides: TGTGCCAGCAGCCGATGGGCCAGGGAAGGCTACACCTTC. Full variable domain (missing parts from reference TRBV11-2 and TRBJ1-2): EAGVAQSPRYKIIEKRQSVAFWCNPISGHATLYWYQQILGQGPKLLIQFQNNGVVDDSQLPKDRFSAERLKGVDSTLKIQPAKLEDSAVYLCASSRWAREGYTFGSGTRLTVV.

The chain combines TRBV27 with TRBJ1-1; 8 nucleotides align to TRBD1. V lost 5 bases to trimming and J lost 3 bases; unmatched junction nucleotides: 5. The germline V gene has CDR1 MNHEY and CDR2 SMNVEV (reference sequence). This CDR3 is built from 14 residues. The CDR3 bases are TGTGCCAGCAGTCCCGGACAGGGATACACTGAAGCTTTCTTT. The encoded protein is CASSPGQGYTEAFF.